The present T cell receptor (beta chain) was sequenced within a study of cytomegalovirus exposure and HLA in healthy donors. The study, taken as a whole, reports: Listed as cytomegalovirus-associated were 150 to 200 TCR beta chains. In an earlier analysis, about 87% or about 30%: the productive usage of most TCR beta V segments. TCR association rates varied by HLA locus in a later analysis, with DRB1 highest and HLA-C lowest.

This cohort consisted of healthy bone marrow donors. As to this clone: The antigen remains unidentified.

CDR3 size: 15 residues. Germline CDR1 MDHEN, CDR2 SYDVKM. After removal of 7 bases from V and 5 bases from J, the junction contained 11 bases not matched to a gene. Both 60 Vbeta primers and 13 Jbeta primers went into the PCR. The method was immunoSEQ multiplex PCR; TCRdb's version includes in-frame clones alone and lacks a portion of them. The sample contains roughly 79,000 clones, roughly 72% of which appear only once. Material for sequencing was PBMCs. This TCR was recovered from a woman between 45 and 65 years old in good health and CMV-seropositive. The chain is built from TRBV28 and TRBJ2-5; TRBD2 agrees at 9 bases. The CDR3 is CASNFSGTSRETQYF. The CDR3 region has the DNA TGTGCCAGCAATTTCTCCGGGACTAGCCGCGAGACCCAGTACTTC.